This passage covers 16 T cell receptor beta chains from one sample sequenced in a study of shared clonotypes between healthy human individuals. Naive CD8 cells, CD45RO-negative and positively selected for CCR7, excluded terminally differentiated effector memory CD45RA+ cells. Here immunoSEQ multiplex PCR was the method, and the copy in TCRdb shows in-frame clones only, minus some. The profile shows about 1,900,000 clones, about 95% of them singletons. Material: naive CD8+ T cells sorted from blood. Receptors were obtained from a man younger than 35 in good health.

The gene calls are TRBV27 and TRBJ2-4, with 10 nucleotides matching TRBD2. Germline assignment: CDR1 MNHEY and CDR2 SMNVEV (reference sequence). The CDR3 totals 13 residues. The J segment lost 13 bases and the V segment lost 3 bases, leaving 6 bases of the junction unmatched. The CDR3 nucleotides read TGTGCCAGCAGTTTTTCACTAGCGGGGTACCAGTACTTC. It is translated as CASSFSLAGYQYF.

The rearrangement links TRBV6-5 to TRBJ2-4, with D possibly TRBD1 on 5 matching bases. The CDR3 has 14 residues. The V and J ends lost 0 bases and 5 bases respectively, with 8 bases between them. Germline CDR1 reads MNHEY; CDR2 reads SVGAGI. The CDR3 loop is CASSYSVRENIQYF. Written as DNA, the CDR3 is TGTGCCAGCAGTTACTCAGTCAGGGAAAACATTCAGTACTTC.

The rearrangement uses TRBV7-6 and TRBJ2-7, with TRBD2 matching over 10 bases. V lost 1 base, J lost 4 bases, and 7 bases stayed unmatched. The CDR3 consists of 16 residues. CDR1 is SGHVS and CDR2 is FNYEAQ in the germline V gene. CDR3 DNA sequence: TGTGCCAGCAGCTTAGATTTCGGGACTAGCGCTTACGAGCAGTACTTC. Translated, it gives CASSLDFGTSAYEQYF.

The CDR3 region has the DNA TGTGCCAGCAGCGCCGGGACAGGGGCGGTCACTGAAGCTTTCTTT. Its translation is CASSAGTGAVTEAFF. This chain connects TRBV7-2 to TRBJ1-1; 10 bases agree with TRBD1. Germline loops: CDR1 SGHTA, CDR2 FQGNSA. The CDR3 totals 15 residues. After removal of 5 bases from V and 4 bases from J, the junction contained 7 bases not matched to a gene.

The V and J genes are TRBV5-4 and TRBJ1-2, with 7 bases lining up with TRBD1. Germline V gene data show CDR1 as SGHNT and CDR2 as YYREEE (reference sequence). This CDR3 comprises 15 residues. V lost 0 bases, J lost 7 bases, and 9 bases stayed unmatched. The CDR3 DNA reads TGTGCCAGCAGCTTGGAAGGGGGCAGGCCATTTGGCTACACCTTC. Its translation is CASSLEGGRPFGYTF.

The chain employs TRBV21-1 and TRBJ1-1. TRBV21-1 is recorded as a pseudogene. This CDR3 has 23 residues. The CDR3 DNA is TGTGCCAGCAGCAAAGCGCGCTACAAACCTAACCACTCAGCGGGGATGATGGACACTGAAGCTTTCTTT. Its protein is CASSKARYKPNHSAGMMDTEAFF.

The DNA of the CDR3 is TGCGCCAGTCGGACTAGCGGGGAGGGAGAGACCCAGTACTTC. Protein product: CASRTSGEGETQYF. The chain uses TRBV10-2 and TRBJ2-5; TRBD2 aligns across 12 bases. The V gene's germline CDR1 is WSHSY and CDR2 SAAADI. This CDR3 is 14 amino acids long. V dropped 9 bases and J dropped 4; count of bases not matched to a gene: 6.

The chain is built from TRBV4-1 and TRBJ2-1; perhaps D is TRBD1 or TRBD2 (5 bases each). CDR3 size: 16 residues. The germline gives CDR1 MGHRA, CDR2 YSYEKL. V lost 2 bases, J lost 4 bases, and 15 bases lay in between. The CDR3 nucleotides read TGCGCCAGCAGCCAAACACCGGGACGGACGTACAATGAGCAGTTCTTC. Amino acid sequence: CASSQTPGRTYNEQFF.

This chain joins TRBV27 and TRBJ1-4; 7 nucleotides match TRBD1. Germline V lookup: CDR1 MNHEY, CDR2 SMNVEV (reference sequence). V gave up 7 bases and J gave up 3 bases; unmatched junction bases: 5. This CDR3 region has 14 residues. The CDR3 protein is CASTWTGPNEKLFF. CDR3 bases: TGTGCCAGCACTTGGACAGGACCTAATGAAAAACTGTTTTTT.

The gene calls are TRBV19 and TRBJ2-1; 8 nucleotides agree with TRBD2. This CDR3 is 16 amino acids long. J gave up 4 bases and V 6 bases, and 11 bases lay outside the gene matches. CDR1 and CDR2 from the germline V gene are LNHDA and SQIVND (reference sequence). The CDR3 sequence: CASRGWNGGVYNEQFF. The CDR3 DNA reads TGTGCCAGTAGAGGTTGGAACGGGGGGGTGTACAATGAGCAGTTCTTC. The full variable domain, completed using reference TRBV19 and TRBJ2-1, is DGGITQSPKYLFRKEGQNVTLSCEQNLNHDAMYWYRQDPGQGLRLIYYSQIVNDFQKGDIAEGYSVSREKKESFPLTVTSAQKNPTAFYLCASRGWNGGVYNEQFFGPGTRLTVL.

This clone was counted a single time. In nucleotides, the CDR3 is TGCGCCAGCAGTGAGTCAGGGACAGCCTATGGCTACACCTTC. Amino acids: CASSESGTAYGYTF. V gene TRBV10-2 combines with J gene TRBJ1-2; 7 positions agree with TRBD1. The CDR3 length is 14 residues. V lost 0 bases and J lost 4; bases outside the gene matches: 2. Per the germline V gene, CDR1 is WSHSY and CDR2 is SAAADI.

The chain joins TRBV11-2 to TRBJ2-3; TRBD2 is a possible D gene (6 bases). There are 11 residues in the CDR3. In germline, CDR1 is SGHAT, CDR2 FQNNGV. Trimming pared 7 bases from V and 5 bases from J, leaving 7 bases between. The CDR3 loop reads CASNSGDTQYF. The CDR3 DNA follows: TGTGCCAGCAATAGCGGAGATACGCAGTATTTT.

The gene calls are TRBV5-6 and TRBJ1-1; 7 bases fit TRBD1. This CDR3 is 15 amino acids long. The germline V gene encodes CDR1 SGHDT and CDR2 YYEEEE. V shed 5 bases and J 3 bases; nucleotides not matched to a gene: 10. For the CDR3, the DNA is TGTGCCAGCAGACAGGAAAACAGGGGATACACTGAAGCTTTCTTT. It yields the protein CASRQENRGYTEAFF.

To note about this clone: Other DNA sequences in the same sample also yield this CDR3. The rearrangement uses TRBV7-9 and TRBJ2-5, with unresolved D. V lost 4 bases and J 2 bases, leaving 8 bases between the germline ends. The CDR3 contains 13 residues. From germline, CDR1 is SEHNR and CDR2 FQNEAQ (reference sequence). CDR3 in amino acids: CASSSPQQETQYF. The DNA of the CDR3 is TGTGCCAGCAGCTCCCCACAGCAAGAGACCCAGTACTTC. Variable domain in full (rest from reference TRBV7-9 and TRBJ2-5): DTGVSQNPRHKITKRGQNVTFRCDPISEHNRLYWYRQTLGQGPEFLTYFQNEAQLEKSRLLSDRFSAERPKGSFSTLEIQRTEQGDSAMYLCASSSPQQETQYFGPGTRLLVL.

The CDR3 sequence: CASSIWGDGSTEAFF. As DNA, the CDR3 is TGTGCCAGTAGTATATGGGGGGACGGGAGCACTGAAGCTTTCTTT. The V and J genes are TRBV19 and TRBJ1-1; D is perhaps TRBD1 (5 bases). The length of the CDR3 is 15 residues. V gave up 2 bases and J gave up 4 bases, with 14 bases separating them. CDR1 and CDR2 (germline): LNHDA, SQIVND (reference sequence). The full variable domain, its missing parts supplied by reference TRBV19 and TRBJ1-1, is DGGITQSPKYLFRKEGQNVTLSCEQNLNHDAMYWYRQDPGQGLRLIYYSQIVNDFQKGDIAEGYSVSREKKESFPLTVTSAQKNPTAFYLCASSIWGDGSTEAFFGQGTRLTVV.

This chain uses TRBV5-6 with TRBJ2-7, with TRBD1 identical over 10 bases. This CDR3 comprises 15 residues. J lost 2 bases, V lost 4 bases, and 6 bases had no gene match. CDR1 SGHDT and CDR2 YYEEEE come from the germline V gene. The CDR3 region is CASSDAGTGAYEQYF. CDR3 coding DNA: TGTGCCAGCAGCGACGCCGGGACAGGGGCCTACGAGCAGTACTTC.